These 20 T cell receptor beta chains share one sample of origin, sequenced in a study of regulatory T cells in long-lasting Graves disease (dated by TCRdb to the early 2020s). The sample's time point label, in plain terms: persistent/refractory GD, antithyroid drugs over 5 years with positive TRAb. For both TCR sequencing and RNA sequencing, RNA was extracted from PBMCs using TRIzol. Library preparation was by multiplex PCR. TCRdb lists the instrument as Illumina HiSeq 4000. To build TCR beta libraries, CDR3 regions were amplified by Arm-PCR using iRepertoire HTBI primers. TCRdb itself trimmed the public reads at Q25 with fastp, ran MiXCR and retained productive beta chains. Identical CDR3 proteins give one entry, which carries the most common genes and DNA. The sample data list about 430,000 distinct CDR3 sequences, and under 25% of these were observed just once. Of the sample, 13% to 15% falls within the top ten clones.

Sample: peripheral blood mononuclear cells (PBMCs), taken when the disease was refractory, from a patient treated with antithyroid drugs. Every receptor here comes from a female donor with Graves disease.

This clonotype turned up a few times. This chain uses TRBV29-1 with TRBJ2-2; the match to TRBD2 covers 12 bases. J gave up 1 base and V 5 bases, and 8 bases lay outside the gene matches. This CDR3 has 17 amino acids. The germline gives CDR1 SQVTM, CDR2 ANQGSEA. The CDR3 sequence is CSVKTLAGGGNTGELFF. CDR3 nucleotides: TGCAGCGTTAAAACCCTAGCGGGAGGGGGGAACACCGGGGAGCTGTTTTTT.

This clonotype was counted at least ten times. The rearrangement links TRBV7-2 to TRBJ2-5, with 8 bases fitting TRBD1. CDR3 size: 14 residues. Germline V gives CDR1 SGHTA, CDR2 FQGNSA. The junction had 5 bases not matched to a gene; V was cut back by 4 bases and J by 4 bases. CDR3 sequence: CASSSDRVTETQYF. In DNA, the CDR3 is TGTGCCAGCAGCTCGGACAGGGTAACAGAGACCCAGTACTTC.

This sequence joins TRBV2 and TRBJ2-7; D is unresolved. CDR3 size: 12 residues. From germline, CDR1 is SNHLY and CDR2 FYNNEI. The germline V and J ends were trimmed by 7 bases and 3 bases, with 10 bases remaining between them. The CDR3 DNA reads as TGTGCCAGCACCGAAGACCGCTACGAGCAGTACTTC. Amino acids: CASTEDRYEQYF.

The V gene is TRBV14, the J gene TRBJ2-2; D possibly corresponds to TRBD2 (6 bases). The CDR3 consists of 16 residues. Per germline, CDR1 SGHDN and CDR2 FVKESK. V was shortened by 2 bases and J by 1 base, with 11 bases between the two germline ends. This chain's CDR3 is CASSQITGLNTGELFF. CDR3 coding DNA: TGTGCCAGCAGCCAAATTACGGGACTGAACACCGGGGAGCTGTTTTTT.

This clonotype has ten or more counts. The V call is TRBV11-2, the J call TRBJ2-5; 9 nucleotides align to TRBD1. V lost 5 bases and J lost 5; bases outside the gene matches: 6. Germline V CDR1 and CDR2: SGHAT, FQNNGV. CDR3 length: 14 residues. The CDR3 region is CASSPQGAGETQYF. The CDR3 DNA sequence: TGTGCCAGCAGCCCACAGGGGGCGGGGGAGACCCAGTACTTC.

Ten or more counts support this clonotype. The J gene is TRBJ1-2, the V gene TRBV12-3 or TRBV12-4; D is unresolved. The ends were cut back, 5 bases at V and 1 base at J, with 5 bases in the middle. This CDR3 is built from 12 residues. The CDR3 protein is CASSAVNYGYTF. Written as DNA, the CDR3 is TGTGCCAGCAGTGCAGTTAACTATGGCTACACCTTC.

V usage is TRBV5-1 and J usage is TRBJ2-7, with D possibly matching TRBD2 (5 bases). V lost 0 bases and J 7 bases, leaving 14 bases between the germline ends. CDR3 size: 14 residues. Germline assignment: CDR1 SGHRS and CDR2 YFSETQ. For the CDR3, the DNA is TGCGCCAGCAGCTTGGAGGACTCGCAGAGGGAGCAGTACTTC. Protein product: CASSLEDSQREQYF.

This clonotype was seen a handful of times. The genes are TRBV10-2 and TRBJ2-7, with D perhaps TRBD2 (6 bases). CDR1 and CDR2 from the germline V gene are WSHSY and SAAADI. The CDR3 has 16 amino acids. Trimming removed 4 bases at V and 2 bases at J, with 18 bases between. The CDR3 reads CASSGQLAATAYEQYF. The CDR3 DNA sequence: TGCGCCAGCAGTGGGCAATTAGCGGCCACAGCCTACGAGCAGTACTTC.

This clonotype was seen a handful of times. The chain links TRBV6-2 or TRBV6-3 to TRBJ2-2; D unresolved. V was pared by 2 bases and J by 0 bases, with 7 bases between. The V gene's germline CDR1 is MNHEY and CDR2 SVGEGT. The CDR3 spans 15 residues. The CDR3 DNA sequence: TGTGCCAGCAGTTACGGTGCGACGAACACCGGGGAGCTGTTTTTT. It encodes CASSYGATNTGELFF.

This clonotype has a handful of counts. The gene calls are TRBV7-3 and TRBJ2-6, with D uncertain. The CDR3 is 15 amino acids. The germline CDR1 and CDR2 sequences are SGHTA and FQGTGA. V was trimmed by 1 base and J by 2 bases, leaving 6 bases between them. This CDR3 reads CASSLNTAGANVLTF. The CDR3, as DNA: TGTGCCAGCAGCTTAAATACCGCTGGGGCCAACGTCCTGACTTTC.

This clonotype was observed a few times. The genes are TRBV28 and TRBJ2-7; D possibly corresponds to TRBD2 (6 bases). Germline lookup yields CDR1 MDHEN and CDR2 SYDVKM. The length of the CDR3 is 13 residues. Trimming shortened V by 6 bases and J by 6 bases, and 15 bases separated the two germline ends. CDR3 sequence (DNA): TGTGCCAGCAGGCCAAACCGCGGGGCCGAGCAGTACTTC. It encodes CASRPNRGAEQYF.

This clonotype was seen a few times. The rearrangement links TRBV28 to TRBJ2-1; the match to TRBD2 covers 7 bases. Losses at the gene ends were 6 bases for V and 7 bases for J; bases not matched to a gene: 9. CDR1 and CDR2 (germline): MDHEN, SYDVKM. The CDR3 is made up of 14 amino acids. The CDR3 loop is CASRFGSRENEQFF. The CDR3 DNA is TGTGCCAGCAGATTCGGGTCGCGGGAGAATGAGCAGTTCTTC. Full variable domain (outside the CDR3, taken from reference TRBV28 and TRBJ2-1): DVKVTQSSRYLVKRTGEKVFLECVQDMDHENMFWYRQDPGLGLRLIYFSYDVKMKEKGDIPEGYSVSREKKERFSLILESASTNQTSMYLCASRFGSRENEQFFGPGTRLTVL.

This clonotype was detected a few times. The chain couples TRBV27 to TRBJ2-7; 10 nucleotides match TRBD2. Germline V gives CDR1 MNHEY, CDR2 SMNVEV (reference sequence). The CDR3 spans 14 residues. V shed 5 bases and J 5 bases; nucleotides not matched to a gene: 6. CDR3 coding DNA: TGTGCCAGCAGTCCCCTCCTAGCGGGAGACGAGCAGTACTTC. The encoded protein is CASSPLLAGDEQYF.

This clonotype was seen ten or more times. The V and J genes are TRBV3-1 and TRBJ2-5, with TRBD1 matching 8 bases. This CDR3 contains 19 residues. CDR1 and CDR2 (germline): LGHDT, YNNKEL (reference sequence). J lost 4 bases, V lost 0 bases, and 16 bases had no gene match. For the CDR3, the DNA is TGTGCCAGCAGCCAAGAAGAAGGACAGGGTAATTACTGGGGAGAGACCCAGTACTTC. Its translation: CASSQEEGQGNYWGETQYF.

This clonotype was seen at least ten times. The chain couples TRBV29-1 to TRBJ2-7, with 12 bases fitting TRBD2. The ends lost 4 bases at V and 2 bases at J; junction bases unmatched: 3. The CDR3 is made up of 14 amino acids. CDR1 SQVTM and CDR2 ANQGSEA come from the germline V gene. The chain's CDR3 is CSVVGLAGTYEQYF. In nucleotides, the CDR3 is TGCAGCGTTGTCGGACTAGCGGGGACCTACGAGCAGTACTTC.

Many counts were recorded for this clonotype. This chain uses TRBV3-1 with TRBJ2-7; 11 nucleotides match TRBD2. CDR1 is LGHDT and CDR2 is YNNKEL in the germline V gene (reference sequence). CDR3 length equals 15 residues. With V trimmed by 3 bases and J by 4 bases, 5 bases remained unmatched. Here the CDR3 DNA reads TGTGCCAGCAGCCAGGCCGGGACTAGCGGTTACGAGCAGTACTTC. It encodes CASSQAGTSGYEQYF.

This clonotype showed up many times. V usage is TRBV10-3 and J usage is TRBJ1-2, with no clear D. CDR3 size: 11 residues. CDR1 is ENHRY, CDR2 SYGVKD, per germline. Trimming removed 8 bases at V and 4 bases at J, with 8 bases between. The CDR3 protein is CAIASFYGYTF. The CDR3 coding sequence is TGTGCCATCGCCAGTTTCTATGGCTACACCTTC.

Ten or more counts support this clonotype. The chain combines TRBV28 with TRBJ2-5, with D uncertain. The CDR3 is 13 residues long. The ends were cut back, 4 bases at V and 4 bases at J, with 10 bases in the middle. Per germline, CDR1 MDHEN and CDR2 SYDVKM. The CDR3 DNA sequence: TGTGCCAGCAGTTCCCGATCCCCAGAGACCCAGTACTTC. Translated: CASSSRSPETQYF.

The chain couples TRBV5-1 to TRBJ2-7; D may be TRBD2 (7 bases). There are 14 residues in the CDR3. The V and J ends lost 1 base and 5 bases respectively, with 13 bases between them. Germline CDR1 SGHRS, CDR2 YFSETQ. CDR3: CASSLSTGTNEQYF. CDR3 nucleotides: TGCGCCAGCAGCTTGTCAACAGGGACTAACGAGCAGTACTTC. Together with reference TRBV5-1 and TRBJ2-7, the CDR3 gives the full variable domain: KAGVTQTPRYLIKTRGQQVTLSCSPISGHRSVSWYQQTPGQGLQFLFEYFSETQRNKGNFPGRFSGRQFSNSRSEMNVSTLELGDSALYLCASSLSTGTNEQYFGPGTRLTVT.

This clonotype showed up many times. The rearrangement uses TRBV2 and TRBJ1-1; D is uncertain. Germline V gives CDR1 SNHLY, CDR2 FYNNEI. Trimming removed 0 bases from V and 1 base from J, with 3 bases in between. CDR3 length equals 13 residues. CDR3 in DNA: TGTGCCAGCAGTGAAGCAGAGAACACTGAAGCTTTCTTT. This gives the protein CASSEAENTEAFF.